A selection of T cell receptor beta chains follows, all from one sample in a study of blood T cell repertoires in COVID-19. Using immunoSEQ multiplex PCR, the repertoire was profiled, and TCRdb retains in-frame clones only, with some absent. The sample yields under 60,000 clones, less than 95% seen once. Input material: peripheral blood. Source of these receptors: a human donor in a cohort sampled during active COVID-19. The CDR3 runs from the conserved cysteine through the conserved F or W. D genes are given only for firm matches. Clone size is shown for a subset of rows, as once, few, many or a class of expanded clone.

d_call,clone_size,v_call,j_call,cdr3_nt,cdr3_aa
.,few,TRBV6-7,TRBJ2-7,TGTGCCAGCAGCCACAGGGCGGACGGGCCCTACGAGCAGTACTTC,CASSHRADGPYEQYF
TRBD1,.,TRBV9,TRBJ1-1,TGTGCCAGCAGCCCACGACAGGGGGCTGTTTCCGCTGAAGCTTTCTTT,CASSPRQGAVSAEAFF
.,.,TRBV2,TRBJ1-1,TGTGCCAGCAGTGAAGGAGGGCGGGTCGGGAACACTGAAGCTTTCTTT,CASSEGGRVGNTEAFF
TRBD1,.,TRBV19,TRBJ1-2,TGTGCCAGTAGTATCCGTGGACAGGGGAAGGATGGCTACACCTTC,CASSIRGQGKDGYTF
TRBD1,.,TRBV5-1,TRBJ1-2,TGCGCCAGCAGCTTGGCCACTGACAGGGGCTATGGCTACACCTTC,CASSLATDRGYGYTF
TRBD1,.,TRBV6-6,TRBJ1-2,TGTGCCAGCAGTTACCTCGGGCAGGGGGTGTCTTATGGCTACACCTTC,CASSYLGQGVSYGYTF
.,.,TRBV5-6,TRBJ2-6,TGTGCCAGCAGCCCCAGGGGTTTTGGGGCCAACGTCCTGACTTTC,CASSPRGFGANVLTF
.,.,TRBV10-3,TRBJ1-5,TGTGCCATCAGTGGGGGGATGGGGGGAAGCAATCAGCCCCAGCATTTT,CAISGGMGGSNQPQHF
.,.,TRBV5-1,TRBJ1-1,TGCGCCAGCAGCTTGGACAGAGATGAAGCTTTCTTT,CASSLDRDEAFF
TRBD1,.,TRBV7-8,TRBJ1-5,TGTGCCAGCAGCTTAGGACAGGGGATCAATCAGCCCCAGCATTTT,CASSLGQGINQPQHF
TRBD1,.,TRBV11-2,TRBJ2-7,TGTGCCAGCAGCTTAGGGCCCGGGACAGCCTACGAGCAGTACTTC,CASSLGPGTAYEQYF
TRBD1,.,TRBV15,TRBJ2-7,TGTGCCACCAGCAGAGGGGACAGGGCCTACGAGCAGTACTTC,CATSRGDRAYEQYF
.,.,TRBV7-9,TRBJ1-2,TGTGCCAGCAGCCCTCCAGGGGCGGGTGGCTACACCTTC,CASSPPGAGGYTF
.,.,TRBV7-9,TRBJ2-3,TGTGCCAGCAGCTTGGGGACTCGTCGCACAGATACGCAGTATTTT,CASSLGTRRTDTQYF
TRBD1,.,TRBV5-1,TRBJ2-1,TGCGCCAGCAGCTTGGAACAGGGGGCCCACAATGAGCAGTTCTTC,CASSLEQGAHNEQFF
TRBD2,.,TRBV9,TRBJ2-7,TGTGCCAGCAGCCCCGCGGGGGGGAACACCGAGCAGTACTTC,CASSPAGGNTEQYF
TRBD1,.,TRBV6-5,TRBJ2-7,TGTGCCAGCAGTTACTCGCAGGGGGCGGGCTACGAGCAGTACTTC,CASSYSQGAGYEQYF
TRBD1,few,TRBV9,TRBJ2-7,TGTGCCAGCAGCGGACAGGGGGGGTACGAGCAGTACTTC,CASSGQGGYEQYF
.,.,TRBV19,TRBJ2-7,TGTGCCAGTAGCCCAGCCCCCGGGGTCGAGCAGTACTTC,CASSPAPGVEQYF
.,.,TRBV20-1,TRBJ2-3,TGCAGTGCTACCCGCGGAGATACGCAGTATTTT,CSATRGDTQYF
.,.,TRBV20-1,TRBJ2-1,TGCAGTGCTACCTTGTACAATGAGCAGTTCTTC,CSATLYNEQFF
.,once,TRBV28,TRBJ1-2,TGTGCCAGCACCCAAGGAGTGAAAGACTACACCTTC,CASTQGVKDYTF
.,.,TRBV2,TRBJ2-3,TGTGCCAGCGGGGGGGCTAGCGGCCTCACAGATACGCAGTATTTT,CASGGASGLTDTQYF
TRBD1,.,TRBV2,TRBJ1-1,TGTGCCAGCGGAGAACAGGGGCCGAACACTGAAGCTTTCTTT,CASGEQGPNTEAFF
.,once,TRBV3-1/TRBV3-2,TRBJ2-1,TGTGCCAGCAGCCAAGAAGGGGCCCGGGAGCAGTTCTTC,CASSQEGAREQFF
.,.,TRBV2,TRBJ1-5,TGTGCCAGCAGACCGGACATCTCCAGCCAGCCCCAGCATTTT,CASRPDISSQPQHF
.,.,TRBV7-9,TRBJ1-6,TGTGCCAGCAGCTTACGGGGTTCTTCCTATAATTCACCCCTCCACTTT,CASSLRGSSYNSPLHF
.,.,TRBV7-3,TRBJ2-1,TGTGCCAGCAGCTTATCCTCGGTCCCGCGAGGTTACAATGAGCAGTTCTTC,CASSLSSVPRGYNEQFF